The subject of this entry is one TCR beta chain. The antigen is not known. Synthesis of cDNA was accomplished via 5'RACE employing 10-nucleotide random UMIs. TCRdb reprocessed the 5' RACE reads with MiXCR, giving one entry per CDR3 protein. The sample holds tens of thousands of distinct CDR3 sequences; 10% are singletons and the top ten take roughly 7%. The data were obtained in a study of neurological immune-mediated disorders. General study results and limits: Levels of TCR clonal expansion peaked in HTLV-1-associated myelopathy and reached their lowest in multiple sclerosis, under those of healthy controls.

This CDR3 spans 13 amino acids. Germline loops: CDR1 DFQATT, CDR2 SNEGSKA (reference sequence). V lost 0 bases, J lost 6 bases, and 11 bases lay in between. The TCR originated in a woman aged 25 to 39 with HTLV-1-associated myelopathy (HAM/TSP). Sequencing used PBMCs. This chain uses TRBV20-1 with TRBJ1-1; no definite D call. CDR3 sequence (DNA): TGCAGTGCTAGAGATAGTAGCCAGGCTGAAGCTTTCTTT. Its protein is CSARDSSQAEAFF.